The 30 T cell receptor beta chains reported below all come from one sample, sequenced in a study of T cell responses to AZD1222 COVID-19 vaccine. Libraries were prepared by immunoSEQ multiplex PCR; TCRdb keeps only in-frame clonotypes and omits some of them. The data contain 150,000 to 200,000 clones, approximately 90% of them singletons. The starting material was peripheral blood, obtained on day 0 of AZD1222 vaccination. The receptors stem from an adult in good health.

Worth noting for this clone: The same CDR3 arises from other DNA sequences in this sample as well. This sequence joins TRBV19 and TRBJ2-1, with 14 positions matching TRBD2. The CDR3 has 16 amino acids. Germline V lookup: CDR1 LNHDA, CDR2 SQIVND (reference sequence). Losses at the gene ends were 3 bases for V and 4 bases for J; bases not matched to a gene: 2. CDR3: CASSIGTSGSYNEQFF. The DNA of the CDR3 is TGTGCCAGTAGTATCGGGACTAGCGGGAGTTACAATGAGCAGTTCTTC.

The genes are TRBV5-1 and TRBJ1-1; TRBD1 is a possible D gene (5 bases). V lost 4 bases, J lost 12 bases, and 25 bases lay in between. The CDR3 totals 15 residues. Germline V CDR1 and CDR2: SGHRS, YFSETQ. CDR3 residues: CASSAGERQATWSFF. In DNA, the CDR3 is TGCGCCAGCAGCGCGGGGGAGCGTCAGGCCACCTGGTCTTTCTTT.

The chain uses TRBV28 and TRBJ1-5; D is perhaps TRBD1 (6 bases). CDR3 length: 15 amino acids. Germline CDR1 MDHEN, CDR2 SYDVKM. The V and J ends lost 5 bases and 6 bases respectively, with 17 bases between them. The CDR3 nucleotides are TGTGCCAGCAGTAGGGGGGACGGTGCTTCTCAGCCCCAGCATTTT. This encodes CASSRGDGASQPQHF. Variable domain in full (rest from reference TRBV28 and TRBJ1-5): DVKVTQSSRYLVKRTGEKVFLECVQDMDHENMFWYRQDPGLGLRLIYFSYDVKMKEKGDIPEGYSVSREKKERFSLILESASTNQTSMYLCASSRGDGASQPQHFGDGTRLSIL.

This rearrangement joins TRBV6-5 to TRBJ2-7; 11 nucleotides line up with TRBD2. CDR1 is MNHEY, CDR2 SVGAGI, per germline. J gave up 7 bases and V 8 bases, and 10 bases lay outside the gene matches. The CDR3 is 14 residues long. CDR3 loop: CASRTSGSYGEQYF. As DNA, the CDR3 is TGTGCCAGCCGAACTAGCGGGAGTTATGGTGAGCAGTACTTC.

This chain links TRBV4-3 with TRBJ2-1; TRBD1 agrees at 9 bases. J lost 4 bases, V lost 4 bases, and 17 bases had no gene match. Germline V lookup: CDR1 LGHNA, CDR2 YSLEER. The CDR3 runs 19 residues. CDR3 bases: TGCGCCAGCAGCCGAGAACCACCTACAGGGGGCGTAAAATACAATGAGCAGTTCTTC. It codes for CASSREPPTGGVKYNEQFF.

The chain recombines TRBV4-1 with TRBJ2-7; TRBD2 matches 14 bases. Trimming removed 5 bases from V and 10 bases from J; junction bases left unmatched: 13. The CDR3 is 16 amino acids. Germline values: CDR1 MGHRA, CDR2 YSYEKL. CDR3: CASSEHGGLAGAEQYF. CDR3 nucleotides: TGCGCCAGCAGCGAGCATGGGGGACTAGCGGGAGCTGAACAGTACTTC.

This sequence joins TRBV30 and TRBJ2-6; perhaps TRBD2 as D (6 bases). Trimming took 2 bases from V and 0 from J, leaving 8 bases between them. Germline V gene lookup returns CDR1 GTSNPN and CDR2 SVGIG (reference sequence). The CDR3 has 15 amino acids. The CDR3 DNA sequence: TGTGCCTGGAGTTCCGGGAGCTCTGGGGCCAACGTCCTGACTTTC. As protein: CAWSSGSSGANVLTF.

The CDR3 DNA reads TGTGCCAGCAGTTACTCGACGACAGGGAGAACCTACGAGCAGTACTTC. Protein sequence: CASSYSTTGRTYEQYF. The V gene is TRBV6-5, the J gene TRBJ2-7; 7 bases align to TRBD1. Losses at the gene ends were 0 bases for V and 2 bases for J; bases not matched to a gene: 7. Germline V lookup: CDR1 MNHEY, CDR2 SVGAGI. The CDR3 spans 16 residues.

This CDR3 is CASSYGLAGAALPFYEQYF. CDR3 in DNA: TGTGCCAGCAGTTACGGACTAGCGGGGGCCGCCCTGCCTTTCTACGAGCAGTACTTC. This chain joins TRBV6-2 or TRBV6-3 and TRBJ2-7, with TRBD2 matching over 13 bases. Looked up from germline, CDR1 is MNHEY and CDR2 is SVGEGT. V was pared by 2 bases and J by 3 bases, with 13 bases of the junction left unmatched. CDR3 length equals 19 residues.

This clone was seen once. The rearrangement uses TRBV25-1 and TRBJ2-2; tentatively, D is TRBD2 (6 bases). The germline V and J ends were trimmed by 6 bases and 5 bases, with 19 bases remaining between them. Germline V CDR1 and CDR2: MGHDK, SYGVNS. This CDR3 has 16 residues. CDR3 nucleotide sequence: TGTGCCAGCAGCCCTACTAGCTTTACTTGGACCGGGGAGCTGTTTTTT. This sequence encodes CASSPTSFTWTGELFF.

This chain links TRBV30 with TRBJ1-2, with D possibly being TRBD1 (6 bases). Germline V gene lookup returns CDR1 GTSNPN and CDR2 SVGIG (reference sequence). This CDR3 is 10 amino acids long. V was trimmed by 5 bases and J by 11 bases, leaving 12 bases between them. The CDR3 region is CAWEGGSYTF. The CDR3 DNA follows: TGTGCCTGGGAAGGGGGTTCTTACACCTTC.

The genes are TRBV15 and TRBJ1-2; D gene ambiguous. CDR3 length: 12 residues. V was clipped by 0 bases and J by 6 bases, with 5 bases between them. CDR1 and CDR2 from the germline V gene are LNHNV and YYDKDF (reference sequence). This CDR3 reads CATSRDENGYTF. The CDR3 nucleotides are TGTGCCACCAGCAGAGACGAGAATGGCTACACCTTC.

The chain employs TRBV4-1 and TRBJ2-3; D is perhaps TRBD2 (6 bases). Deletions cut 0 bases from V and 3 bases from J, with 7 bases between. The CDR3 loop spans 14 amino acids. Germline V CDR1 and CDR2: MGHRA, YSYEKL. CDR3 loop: CASSQELATDTQYF. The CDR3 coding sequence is TGCGCCAGCAGCCAAGAACTAGCAACAGATACGCAGTATTTT.

In DNA, the CDR3 is TGTGCCACCCTTGAGGGCTACGAGCAGTACTTC. Its translation: CATLEGYEQYF. This chain uses TRBV28 with TRBJ2-7; D perhaps matches TRBD2 (5 bases). The CDR3 extends over 11 amino acids. V lost 10 bases to trimming and J lost 3 bases, with 10 bases between them. Germline V gives CDR1 MDHEN, CDR2 SYDVKM. Full variable domain (remainder filled in from reference TRBV28 and TRBJ2-7): DVKVTQSSRYLVKRTGEKVFLECVQDMDHENMFWYRQDPGLGLRLIYFSYDVKMKEKGDIPEGYSVSREKKERFSLILESASTNQTSMYLCATLEGYEQYFGPGTRLTVT.

The DNA for the CDR3 is TGTGCCAGCAGCTTAATAGCGGGCGATCACTACGAGCAGTACTTC. This gives the protein CASSLIAGDHYEQYF. The rearrangement uses TRBV7-2 and TRBJ2-7; 7 nucleotides match TRBD2. Germline CDR1 is SGHTA and CDR2 is FQGNSA. J gave up 3 bases and V 2 bases, and 7 bases lay outside the gene matches. The CDR3 is 15 amino acids.

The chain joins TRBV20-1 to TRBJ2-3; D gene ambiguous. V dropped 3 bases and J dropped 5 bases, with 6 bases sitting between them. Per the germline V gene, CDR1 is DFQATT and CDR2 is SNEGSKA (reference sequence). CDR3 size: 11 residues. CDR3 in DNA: TGCAGTGCTAGTCTGGGAGATACGCAGTATTTT. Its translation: CSASLGDTQYF.

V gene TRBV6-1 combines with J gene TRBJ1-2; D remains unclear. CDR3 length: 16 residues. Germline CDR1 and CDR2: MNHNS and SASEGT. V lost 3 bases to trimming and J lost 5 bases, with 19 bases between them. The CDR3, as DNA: TGTGCCAGCAGTGACCTACGACACGTTCCGGGGTATGGCTACACCTTC. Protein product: CASSDLRHVPGYGYTF.

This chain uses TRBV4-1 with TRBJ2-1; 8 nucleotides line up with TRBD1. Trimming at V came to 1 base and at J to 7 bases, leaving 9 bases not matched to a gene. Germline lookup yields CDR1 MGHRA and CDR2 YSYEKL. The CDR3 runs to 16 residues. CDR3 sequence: CASSQAKDRETNEQFF. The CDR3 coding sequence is TGCGCCAGCAGCCAAGCCAAGGACAGGGAGACAAATGAGCAGTTCTTC.

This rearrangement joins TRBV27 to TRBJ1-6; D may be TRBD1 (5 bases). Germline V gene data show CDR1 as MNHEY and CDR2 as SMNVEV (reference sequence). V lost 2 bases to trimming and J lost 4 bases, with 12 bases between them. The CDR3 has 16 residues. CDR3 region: CASSLEGTPYNSPLHF. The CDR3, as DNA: TGTGCCAGCAGTTTAGAAGGGACGCCTTATAATTCACCCCTCCACTTT.

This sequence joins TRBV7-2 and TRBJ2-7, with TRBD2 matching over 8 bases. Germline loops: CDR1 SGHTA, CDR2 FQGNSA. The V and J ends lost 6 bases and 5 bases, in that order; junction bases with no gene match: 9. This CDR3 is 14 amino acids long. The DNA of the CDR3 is TGTGCCAGCAGTTACCGGGAGGGGGGCAACGAGCAGTACTTC. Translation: CASSYREGGNEQYF.

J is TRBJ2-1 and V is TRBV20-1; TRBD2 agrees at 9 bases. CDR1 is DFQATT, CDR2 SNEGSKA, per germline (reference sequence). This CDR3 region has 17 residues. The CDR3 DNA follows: TGCAGCGCGAGTAGCTTAGCGGGAGAGCGGACCTACAATGAGCAGTTCTTC. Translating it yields CSASSLAGERTYNEQFF.

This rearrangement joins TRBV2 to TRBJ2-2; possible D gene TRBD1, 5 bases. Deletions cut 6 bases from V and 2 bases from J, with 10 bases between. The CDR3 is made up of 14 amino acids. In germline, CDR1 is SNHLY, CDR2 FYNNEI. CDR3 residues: CASSPTENTGELFF. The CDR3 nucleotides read TGTGCCAGCAGCCCGACAGAAAACACCGGGGAGCTGTTTTTT.

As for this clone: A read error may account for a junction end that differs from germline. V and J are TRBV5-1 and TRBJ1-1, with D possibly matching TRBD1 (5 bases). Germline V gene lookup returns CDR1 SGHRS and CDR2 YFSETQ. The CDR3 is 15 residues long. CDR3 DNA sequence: TGCGTCAGCAGCTTGGCCCAGGGTCGTGGCACTGAAGCTTTCTTT. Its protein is CVSSLAQGRGTEAFF.

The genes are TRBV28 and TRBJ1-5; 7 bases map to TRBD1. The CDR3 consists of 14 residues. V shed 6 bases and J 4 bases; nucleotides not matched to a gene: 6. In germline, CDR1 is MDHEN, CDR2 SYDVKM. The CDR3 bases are TGTGCCAGCAGACCCGACAGGGTGAATCAGCCCCAGCATTTT. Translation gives CASRPDRVNQPQHF.

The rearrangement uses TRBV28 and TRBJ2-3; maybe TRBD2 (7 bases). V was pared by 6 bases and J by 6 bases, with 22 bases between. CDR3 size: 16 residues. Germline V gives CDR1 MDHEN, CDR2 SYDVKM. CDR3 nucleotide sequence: TGTGCCAGCAGCCTTTGGAGGGAGGGGGGTCGTGATACGCAGTATTTT. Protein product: CASSLWREGGRDTQYF.

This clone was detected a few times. The CDR3 spells CASSLDQINEQFF. Written as DNA, the CDR3 is TGTGCCAGCAGCTTAGATCAAATCAATGAGCAGTTCTTC. The genes are TRBV11-3 and TRBJ2-1; D gene unclear. Germline loops: CDR1 SGHNT, CDR2 YENEEA. Trimming shortened V by 0 bases and J by 6 bases, and 6 bases separated the two germline ends. This CDR3 comprises 13 residues. Based on the CDR3 plus reference TRBV11-3 and TRBJ2-1, the full variable domain is EAGVVQSPRYKIIEKKQPVAFWCNPISGHNTLYWYLQNLGQGPELLIRYENEEAVDDSQLPKDRFSAERLKGVDSTLKIQPAELGDSAVYLCASSLDQINEQFFGPGTRLTVL.

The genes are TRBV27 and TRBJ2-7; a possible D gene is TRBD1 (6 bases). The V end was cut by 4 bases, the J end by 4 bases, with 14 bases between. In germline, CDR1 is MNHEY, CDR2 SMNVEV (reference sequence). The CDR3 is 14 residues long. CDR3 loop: CASSSLRDTYEQYF. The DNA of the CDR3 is TGTGCCAGCAGTTCCCTCCGGGACACGTACGAGCAGTACTTC.

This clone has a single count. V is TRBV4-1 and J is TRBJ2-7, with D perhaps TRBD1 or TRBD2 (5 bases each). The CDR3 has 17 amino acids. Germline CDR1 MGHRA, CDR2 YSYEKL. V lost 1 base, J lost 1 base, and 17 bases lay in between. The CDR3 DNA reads TGCGCCAGCAGCCAAGTTGCGTTTTCCGGGGCTTCCTACGAGCAGTACTTC. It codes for CASSQVAFSGASYEQYF.

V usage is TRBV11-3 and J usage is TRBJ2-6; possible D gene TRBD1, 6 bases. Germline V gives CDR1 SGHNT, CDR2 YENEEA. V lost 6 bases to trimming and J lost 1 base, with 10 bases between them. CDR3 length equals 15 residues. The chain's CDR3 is CASSSRGSGANVLTF. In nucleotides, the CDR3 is TGTGCCAGCAGTTCCAGGGGATCTGGGGCCAACGTCCTGACTTTC.

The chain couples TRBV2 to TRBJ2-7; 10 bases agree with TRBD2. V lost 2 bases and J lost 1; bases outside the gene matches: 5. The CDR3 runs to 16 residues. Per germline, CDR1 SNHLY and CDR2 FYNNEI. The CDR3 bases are TGTGCCAGCAGTGAAACCTCTAGCGGGAGTTCCTACGAGCAGTACTTC. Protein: CASSETSSGSSYEQYF.